The rows below give T cell receptor beta chains drawn from one sample of a study of identical twins' blood T cells. MiXCR was run by TCRdb on the 5' RACE reads, yielding one entry per CDR3 protein. This table holds 350,000 to 400,000 distinct CDR3 sequences, around 30% found once. What was sequenced was PBMCs. The receptors were gathered from a woman aged 18 to 55 in good health. The CDR3 runs from the conserved cysteine through the conserved F or W. Fields, in order: clone size, V gene, D gene, J gene, CDR3 protein, CDR3 DNA. A D gene is named only where the DNA matches it firmly. Where a row states a size, it is once, few, many or the class of an expanded clone; other rows omit it.

>few|TRBV2|NA|TRBJ1-4
CASSPLTGTKEKLFF
TGTGCCAGCAGTCCCCTTACGGGAACTAAAGAAAAACTGTTTTTT
>NA|TRBV20-1|NA|TRBJ2-7
CSASQVVGSF
TGCAGTGCTTCCCAGGTCGTTGGGAGCTTC
>NA|TRBV6-2/TRBV6-3|NA|TRBJ1-2
CATRDPGGSYGYTF
TGTGCCACCCGGGACCCTGGAGGATCCTATGGCTACACCTTC
>NA|TRBV20-1|TRBD2|TRBJ2-7
CSGNLAGAHEQYF
TGCAGTGGCAACCTAGCGGGAGCTCACGAGCAGTACTTC
>many|TRBV20-1|NA|TRBJ2-1
CSAAGREWSEQFF
TGCAGTGCTGCGGGACGGGAGTGGAGTGAGCAGTTCTTC
>NA|TRBV6-1|NA|TRBJ2-2
CASSGGRTGRGNTGELFF
TGTGCCAGCAGTGGTGGACGGACTGGGCGGGGGAACACCGGGGAGCTGTTTTTT
>NA|TRBV10-3|NA|TRBJ2-5
CAISGGPGQETQYF
TGTGCCATCAGTGGAGGACCGGGGCAAGAGACCCAGTACTTC
>NA|TRBV2|NA|TRBJ2-1
CASSESNQFF
TGTGCCAGCAGTGAATCTAATCAGTTCTTC
>few|TRBV12-3/TRBV12-4|NA|TRBJ2-7
CASSNSYEQHF
TGTGCCAGTAGTAACTCCTACGAGCAGCACTTC
>NA|TRBV7-2|NA|TRBJ2-1
CASRPREIYNEQFF
TGTGCCAGCCGTCCGAGGGAGATTTACAATGAGCAGTTCTTC
>NA|TRBV11-2|NA|TRBJ2-2
CASSLDLAVSLLFF
TGTGCCAGCAGCTTAGATCTGGCAGTTAGCCTGCTGTTTTTT
>NA|TRBV7-9|TRBD1|TRBJ1-3
CASRFFGRGGNTIYF
TGTGCCAGCAGATTTTTCGGCAGGGGGGGAAACACCATATATTTT
>once|TRBV6-5|NA|TRBJ1-4
CASRVGHRASATNGKLFF
TGTGCCAGCCGGGTCGGACACCGGGCCTCTGCAACTAATGGAAAACTGTTTTTT
>many|TRBV29-1|NA|TRBJ2-1
CSVDDGRERNEQFF
TGCAGCGTTGATGACGGCAGGGAAAGGAATGAGCAGTTCTTC
>many|TRBV6-1|NA|TRBJ1-5
CASSGNQPQHF
TGCGCCAGCTCTGGCAATCAGCCCCAGCATTTT
>NA|TRBV19|TRBD1|TRBJ1-2
CASSTDRGKNYGYTF
TGTGCCAGTAGTACCGACAGGGGGAAAAACTATGGCTACACCTTC
>NA|TRBV6-1|TRBD1|TRBJ1-1
CAVGTANTEAFF
TGTGCCGTTGGGACAGCAAACACTGAAGCTTTCTTT
>NA|TRBV5-1|TRBD2|TRBJ2-1
CASHGGAYNERFF
TGCGCCTCCCACGGGGGGGCCTACAATGAGCGGTTCTTC
>NA|TRBV11-3|NA|TRBJ1-1
CASSPRDGEAFF
TGTGCCAGCAGCCCGAGGGACGGTGAAGCTTTCTTT
>once|TRBV7-9|NA|TRBJ2-2
CASTISGDGELFF
TGTGCCAGCACAATCAGCGGTGACGGGGAGCTGTTTTTT
>NA|TRBV11-3|NA|TRBJ2-1
CASSPDGGYNEQFF
TGTGCCAGCAGCCCCGATGGGGGCTACAATGAGCAGTTCTTC
>NA|TRBV29-1|NA|TRBJ2-5
CSVVCRQGGGTQYF
TGCAGCGTTGTTTGTCGGCAGGGTGGTGGGACCCAGTACTTC
>few|TRBV9|NA|TRBJ2-3
CASSPRGGTTDTQYF
TGTGCCAGCAGCCCCCGCGGTGGTACGACAGATACGCAGTATTTT
>few|TRBV20-1|NA|TRBJ1-1
CSSDRTGTEAFF
TGCAGTTCCGACAGGACGGGCACTGAAGCTTTCTTT
>NA|TRBV3-1|NA|TRBJ2-2
CASSQAPSHTGELFF
TGTGCCAGCAGCCAAGCCCCTTCTCACACCGGGGAGCTGTTTTTT
>NA|TRBV29-1|TRBD1|TRBJ2-2
CIVRTGEHRELFF
TGCATCGTTCGGACAGGAGAACACCGGGAGCTGTTTTTT
>NA|TRBV10-3|TRBD1|TRBJ1-6
CAISAGQGMNSPLHF
TGTGCCATCAGTGCCGGACAGGGTATGAATTCACCCCTCCACTTT
>NA|TRBV19|NA|TRBJ1-6
CASSIATLGADSPLHF
TGTGCCAGTAGTATAGCAACATTGGGCGCGGATTCACCCCTCCACTTT
>NA|TRBV27|NA|TRBJ2-2
CASSFWGMDTGELFF
TGTGCCAGCAGTTTTTGGGGGATGGACACCGGGGAGCTGTTTTTT
>few|TRBV6-2/TRBV6-3|NA|TRBJ2-3
CASKSGTDTQYF
TGTGCCAGCAAATCCGGCACAGATACGCAGTATTTT
>NA|TRBV5-1|NA|TRBJ1-2
CASSLLDNDYGYTF
TGCGCCAGCAGCTTGTTGGACAACGACTATGGCTACACCTTC
>NA|TRBV20-1|TRBD1|TRBJ1-2
CSARDPRTGPNYGYTF
TGCAGTGCTAGAGACCCTAGGACAGGGCCCAACTATGGCTACACCTTC
>few|TRBV7-2|TRBD1|TRBJ1-2
CASSQTAPDRVNGYTF
TGTGCCAGCAGCCAAACAGCACCGGACAGGGTGAATGGCTACACCTTC
>NA|TRBV14|NA|TRBJ2-1
CASSPGLTRSNEQFF
TGTGCCAGCAGCCCGGGACTCACGAGGTCCAATGAGCAGTTCTTC
>few|TRBV6-5|NA|TRBJ2-2
CASSYSLGLNTGELFF
TGTGCCAGCAGTTACTCGTTAGGCCTGAACACCGGGGAGCTGTTTTTT
>once|TRBV10-3|NA|TRBJ1-3
CAVSESVVSGNTIYF
TGTGCCGTCAGTGAGTCGGTGGTCTCCGGAAACACCATATATTTT
>NA|TRBV29-1|NA|TRBJ2-3
CSAVWRDTQCF
TGCAGCGCCGTTTGGCGAGATACGCAGTGTTTT
>NA|TRBV7-2|NA|TRBJ2-1
CASSWQHGGTNPFF
TGTGCCAGCAGCTGGCAACATGGCGGGACAAATCCGTTCTTC
>NA|TRBV2|TRBD1|TRBJ1-3
CASRPGGAFGNTVYF
TGTGCCAGCAGACCAGGGGGCGCGTTTGGAAACACCGTATATTTT
>few|TRBV4-3|TRBD2|TRBJ2-7
CASSLRLAYSNEQYF
TGCGCCAGCAGCCTCCGACTAGCGTATAGCAACGAGCAGTACTTC
>NA|TRBV6-5|NA|TRBJ1-1
CASSLQGRLEAFF
TGTGCCAGCAGCTTACAGGGACGGCTTGAAGCTTTCTTT
>few|TRBV20-1|NA|TRBJ1-2
CSAERVQGYGYTF
TGCAGTGCCGAACGAGTACAGGGTTATGGCTACACCTTC
>NA|TRBV19|NA|TRBJ1-2
CASSIFDSRGYTF
TGTGCCAGTAGTATCTTCGACAGTAGGGGCTACACCTTC
>many|TRBV29-1|NA|TRBJ1-1
CSVRGGGQAFF
TGCAGCGTCCGAGGGGGAGGGCAAGCTTTCTTT
>few|TRBV20-1|TRBD2|TRBJ2-3
CSARGLAGGRTDTQYF
TGCAGTGCTAGGGGACTAGCGGGAGGCCGCACAGATACGCAGTATTTT
>few|TRBV28|NA|TRBJ2-2
CASSFLRAGELFF
TGTGCCAGCAGTTTTTTGCGGGCCGGGGAGCTGTTTTTT